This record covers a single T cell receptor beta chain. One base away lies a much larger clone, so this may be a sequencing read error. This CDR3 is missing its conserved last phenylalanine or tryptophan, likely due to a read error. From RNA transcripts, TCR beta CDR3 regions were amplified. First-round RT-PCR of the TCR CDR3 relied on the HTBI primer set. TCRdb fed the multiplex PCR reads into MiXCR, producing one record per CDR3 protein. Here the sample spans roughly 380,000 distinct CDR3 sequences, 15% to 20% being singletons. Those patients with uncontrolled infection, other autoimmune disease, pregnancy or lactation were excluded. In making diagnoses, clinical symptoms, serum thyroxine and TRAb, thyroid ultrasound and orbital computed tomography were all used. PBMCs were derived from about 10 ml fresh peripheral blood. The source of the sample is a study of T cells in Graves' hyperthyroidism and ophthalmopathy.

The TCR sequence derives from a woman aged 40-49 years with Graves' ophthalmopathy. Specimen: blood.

Written as DNA, the CDR3 is TGCGCCAGCAGCCAAGGATCTGCCAGCGACACTGAAGCTTTCTCT. It is translated as CASSQGSASDTEAFS. This chain joins TRBV4-1 and TRBJ1-1; D gene uncertain. V lost 1 base and J 3 bases, leaving 12 bases between the germline ends. Germline V CDR1 and CDR2: MGHRA, YSYEKL. The CDR3 has 15 residues.